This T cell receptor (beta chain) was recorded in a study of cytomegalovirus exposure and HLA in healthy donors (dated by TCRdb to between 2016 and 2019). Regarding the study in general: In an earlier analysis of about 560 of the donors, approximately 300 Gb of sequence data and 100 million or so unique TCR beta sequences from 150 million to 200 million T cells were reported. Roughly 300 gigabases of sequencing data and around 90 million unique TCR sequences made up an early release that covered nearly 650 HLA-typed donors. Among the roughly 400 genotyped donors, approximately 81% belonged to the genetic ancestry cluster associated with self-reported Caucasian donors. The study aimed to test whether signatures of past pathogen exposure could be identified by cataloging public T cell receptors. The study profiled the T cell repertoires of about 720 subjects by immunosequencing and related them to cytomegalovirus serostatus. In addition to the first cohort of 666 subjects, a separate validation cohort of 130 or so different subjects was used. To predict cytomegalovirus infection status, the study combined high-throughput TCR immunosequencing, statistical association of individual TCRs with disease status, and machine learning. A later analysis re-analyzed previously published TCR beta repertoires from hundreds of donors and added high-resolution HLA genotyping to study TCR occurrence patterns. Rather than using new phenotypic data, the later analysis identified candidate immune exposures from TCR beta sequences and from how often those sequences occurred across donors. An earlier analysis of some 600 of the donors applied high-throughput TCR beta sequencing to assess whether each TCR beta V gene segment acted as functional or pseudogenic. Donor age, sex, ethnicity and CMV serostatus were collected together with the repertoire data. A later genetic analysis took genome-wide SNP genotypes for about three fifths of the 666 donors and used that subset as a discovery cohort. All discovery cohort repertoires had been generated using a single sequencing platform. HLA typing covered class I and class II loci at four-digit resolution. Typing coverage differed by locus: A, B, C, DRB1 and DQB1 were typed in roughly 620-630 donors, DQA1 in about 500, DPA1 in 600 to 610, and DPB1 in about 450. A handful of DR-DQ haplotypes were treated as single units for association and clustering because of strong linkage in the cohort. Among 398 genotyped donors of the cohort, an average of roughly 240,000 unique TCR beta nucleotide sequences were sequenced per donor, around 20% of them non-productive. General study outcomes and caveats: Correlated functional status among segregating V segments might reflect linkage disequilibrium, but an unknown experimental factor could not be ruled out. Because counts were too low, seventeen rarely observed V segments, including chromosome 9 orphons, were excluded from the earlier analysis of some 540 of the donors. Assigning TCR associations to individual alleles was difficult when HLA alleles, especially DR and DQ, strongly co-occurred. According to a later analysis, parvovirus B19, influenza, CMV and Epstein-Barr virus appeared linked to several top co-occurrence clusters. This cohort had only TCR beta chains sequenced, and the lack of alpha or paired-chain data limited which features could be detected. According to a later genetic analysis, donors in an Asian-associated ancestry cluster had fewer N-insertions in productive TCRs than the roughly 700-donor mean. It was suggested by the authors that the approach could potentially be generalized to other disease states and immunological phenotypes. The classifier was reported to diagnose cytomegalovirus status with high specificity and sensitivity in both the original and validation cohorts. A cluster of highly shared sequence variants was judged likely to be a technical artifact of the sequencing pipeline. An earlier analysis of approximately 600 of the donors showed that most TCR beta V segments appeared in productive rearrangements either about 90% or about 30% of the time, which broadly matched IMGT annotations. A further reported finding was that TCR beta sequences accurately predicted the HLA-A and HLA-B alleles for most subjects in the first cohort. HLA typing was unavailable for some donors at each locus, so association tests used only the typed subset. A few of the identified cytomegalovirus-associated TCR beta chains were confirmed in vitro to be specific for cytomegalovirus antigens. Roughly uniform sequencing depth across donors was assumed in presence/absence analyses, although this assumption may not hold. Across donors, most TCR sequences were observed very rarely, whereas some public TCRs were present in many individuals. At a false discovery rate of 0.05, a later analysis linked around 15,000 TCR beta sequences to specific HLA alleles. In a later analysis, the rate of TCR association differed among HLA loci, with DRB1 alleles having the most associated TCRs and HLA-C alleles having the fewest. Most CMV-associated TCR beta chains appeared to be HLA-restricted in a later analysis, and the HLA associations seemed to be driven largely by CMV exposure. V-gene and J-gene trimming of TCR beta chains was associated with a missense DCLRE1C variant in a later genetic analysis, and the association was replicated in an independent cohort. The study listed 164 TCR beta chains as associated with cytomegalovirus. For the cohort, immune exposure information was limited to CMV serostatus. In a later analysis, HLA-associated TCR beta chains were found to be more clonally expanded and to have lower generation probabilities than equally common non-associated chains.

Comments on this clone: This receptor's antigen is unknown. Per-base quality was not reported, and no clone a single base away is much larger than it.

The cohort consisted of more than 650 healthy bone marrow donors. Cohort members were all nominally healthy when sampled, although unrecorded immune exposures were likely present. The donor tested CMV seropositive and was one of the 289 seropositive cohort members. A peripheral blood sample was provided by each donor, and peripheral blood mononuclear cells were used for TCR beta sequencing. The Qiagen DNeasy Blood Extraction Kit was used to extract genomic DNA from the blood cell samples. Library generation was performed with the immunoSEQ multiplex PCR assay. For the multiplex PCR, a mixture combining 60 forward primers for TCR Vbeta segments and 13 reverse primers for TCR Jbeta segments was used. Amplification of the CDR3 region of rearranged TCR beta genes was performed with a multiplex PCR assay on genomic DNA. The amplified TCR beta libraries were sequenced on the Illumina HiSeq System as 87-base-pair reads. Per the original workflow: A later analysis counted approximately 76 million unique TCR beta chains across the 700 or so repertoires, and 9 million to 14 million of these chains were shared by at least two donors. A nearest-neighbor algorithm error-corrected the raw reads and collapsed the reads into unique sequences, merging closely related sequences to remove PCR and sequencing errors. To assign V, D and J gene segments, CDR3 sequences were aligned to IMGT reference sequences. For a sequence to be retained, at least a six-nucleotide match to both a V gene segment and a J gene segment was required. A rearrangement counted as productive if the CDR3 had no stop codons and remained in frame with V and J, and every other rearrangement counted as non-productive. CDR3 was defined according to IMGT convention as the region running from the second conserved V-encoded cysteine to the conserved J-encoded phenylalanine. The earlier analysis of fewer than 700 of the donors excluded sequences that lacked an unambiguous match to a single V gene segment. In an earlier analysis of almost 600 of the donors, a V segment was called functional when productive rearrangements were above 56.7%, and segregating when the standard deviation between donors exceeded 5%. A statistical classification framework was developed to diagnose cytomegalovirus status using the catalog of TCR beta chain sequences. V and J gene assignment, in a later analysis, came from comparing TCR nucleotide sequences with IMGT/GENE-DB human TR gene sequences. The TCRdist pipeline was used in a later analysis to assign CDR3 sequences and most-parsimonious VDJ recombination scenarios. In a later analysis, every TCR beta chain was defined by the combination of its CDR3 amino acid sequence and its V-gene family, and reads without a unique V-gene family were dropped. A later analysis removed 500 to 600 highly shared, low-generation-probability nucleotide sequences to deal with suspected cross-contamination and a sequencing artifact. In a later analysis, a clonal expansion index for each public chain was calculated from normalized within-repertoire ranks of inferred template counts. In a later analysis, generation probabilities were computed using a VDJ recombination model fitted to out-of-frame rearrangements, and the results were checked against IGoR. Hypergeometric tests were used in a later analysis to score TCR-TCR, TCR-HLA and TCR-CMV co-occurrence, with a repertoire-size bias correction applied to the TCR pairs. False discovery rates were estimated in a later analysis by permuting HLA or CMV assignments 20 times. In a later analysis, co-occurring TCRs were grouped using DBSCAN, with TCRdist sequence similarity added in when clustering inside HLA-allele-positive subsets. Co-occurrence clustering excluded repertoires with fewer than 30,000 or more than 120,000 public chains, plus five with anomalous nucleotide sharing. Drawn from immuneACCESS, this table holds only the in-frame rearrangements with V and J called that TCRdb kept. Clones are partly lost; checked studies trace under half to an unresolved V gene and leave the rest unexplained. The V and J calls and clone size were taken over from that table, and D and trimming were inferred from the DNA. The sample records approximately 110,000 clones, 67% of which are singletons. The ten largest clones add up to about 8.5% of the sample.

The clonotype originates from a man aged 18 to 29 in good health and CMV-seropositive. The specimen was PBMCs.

The nucleotides are TGTGCCAGCAGCTTAGGGAGGGCGGCGGTTCCCTACGAGCAGTACTTC. It is translated as CASSLGRAAVPYEQYF. The receptor chain draws on TRBV7-9 and TRBJ2-7; the D gene is possibly TRBD2, with 6 bases matching. V lost 1 base and J lost 2 bases; the stretch between them is 15 bases long. Per the germline V gene (reference sequence), SEHNR is the CDR1 and FQNEAQ is the CDR2. Its CDR3 holds 16 amino acids, cysteine through phenylalanine. CDR3 DNA only is kept here, 48 bases in frame from base 1. Reference TRBV7-9 and TRBJ2-7 genes cover what lies past the CDR3, so the full variable domain is DTGVSQNPRHKITKRGQNVTFRCDPISEHNRLYWYRQTLGQGPEFLTYFQNEAQLEKSRLLSDRFSAERPKGSFSTLEIQRTEQGDSAMYLCASSLGRAAVPYEQYFGPGTRLTVT.